The 25 T cell receptor beta chains below all came from one sample that was sequenced in a study of OX40 agonist ivuxolimab in advanced cancers. Here immunoSEQ multiplex PCR was the method, and the copy in TCRdb shows in-frame clones only, minus some. The sample comprises around 61,000 clones, roughly 80% of which are singletons, and roughly 2% rests with the top ten. The sample here was CD4+ or CD8+ T cells sorted from blood, taken in a trial of the OX40 agonist ivuxolimab. These receptors were taken from an adult with an advanced solid tumor such as melanoma, head and neck, liver or kidney cancer.

This clone has just a few counts. Written as DNA, the CDR3 is TGTGCCAGTAGTACCTCAGGGGGCGCGCAGCCCCAGCATTTT. This gives the protein CASSTSGGAQPQHF. This chain joins TRBV19 and TRBJ1-5; the match to TRBD1 covers 8 bases. V lost 4 bases and J lost 7; bases outside the gene matches: 6. This CDR3 has 14 residues. CDR1 is LNHDA, CDR2 SQIVND, per germline (reference sequence).

This chain joins TRBV5-1 and TRBJ2-3; TRBD2 agrees at 9 bases. The trim removed 6 bases at V and 5 bases at J, leaving 16 bases unmatched. CDR3 length: 17 amino acids. Germline V CDR1 and CDR2: SGHRS, YFSETQ. The CDR3: CASTAGGSGSWGDTQYF. In DNA form, the CDR3 reads TGCGCCAGCACCGCCGGGGGTAGCGGGAGTTGGGGAGATACGCAGTATTTT.

V is TRBV6-1 and J is TRBJ2-3; no definite D call. V was cut by 4 bases and J by 1 base, with 12 bases left in between. From germline, CDR1 is MNHNS and CDR2 SASEGT. The length of the CDR3 is 15 residues. The CDR3 DNA is TGTGCCAGCAGTGTTAGTGGGAAGGGCACAGATACGCAGTATTTT. Its protein is CASSVSGKGTDTQYF.

The chain recombines TRBV5-4 with TRBJ2-7, with a weak D call TRBD2 (6 bases). The CDR3 is 15 residues long. Trimming left V 0 bases short and J 4 bases short, with 14 bases between. Germline V gene sequence: CDR1 SGHNT, CDR2 YYREEE (reference sequence). In DNA form, the CDR3 reads TGTGCCAGCAGCTTGGACGTGGGAGGAAGGTACGAGCAGTACTTC. Amino acid sequence: CASSLDVGGRYEQYF.

V and J are TRBV5-6 and TRBJ1-4; 7 bases fit TRBD1. There are 16 residues in the CDR3. With V trimmed by 4 bases and J by 8 bases, 14 bases remained unmatched. From germline, CDR1 is SGHDT and CDR2 YYEEEE. In DNA, the CDR3 is TGTGCCAGCAGCCAAGTCATTGAGGGGGCAAGAGAAAAACTGTTTTTT. This encodes CASSQVIEGAREKLFF.

V usage is TRBV9 and J usage is TRBJ1-1; D is unclear. This CDR3 is built from 15 residues. The V gene lost 4 bases and the J gene lost 3 bases, with 16 bases spanning the gap. In germline, CDR1 is SGDLS, CDR2 YYNGEE. This CDR3 reads CASSPTRIGYTEAFF. CDR3 sequence (DNA): TGTGCCAGCAGCCCAACACGTATCGGGTACACTGAAGCTTTCTTT.

The CDR3 region is CASRQGGGYTF. The CDR3 coding sequence is TGTGCCAGCAGACAGGGAGGAGGCTACACCTTC. The genes are TRBV6-5 and TRBJ1-2; D is perhaps TRBD1 (6 bases). Germline V gene data show CDR1 as MNHEY and CDR2 as SVGAGI. Trimming removed 6 bases at V and 8 bases at J, with 10 bases between. The CDR3 covers 11 residues.

This chain connects TRBV30 to TRBJ2-7; 9 bases agree with TRBD2. Trimming cost V 3 bases and J 6 bases; bases outside gene matches: 3. This CDR3 spans 12 amino acids. Germline assignment: CDR1 GTSNPN and CDR2 SVGIG (reference sequence). The CDR3 is CAWRLAGFEQYF. CDR3 nucleotide sequence: TGTGCCTGGAGGCTAGCGGGGTTCGAGCAGTACTTC.

This clone was recorded a few times. The chain couples TRBV19 to TRBJ1-4; 12 bases align to TRBD1. The CDR3 is 20 residues long. CDR1 LNHDA and CDR2 SQIVND come from the germline V gene (reference sequence). The junction had 17 bases not matched to a gene; V was cut back by 4 bases and J by 5 bases. DNA for the CDR3: TGTGCCAGTAGTAATTGGGACCCGGGACAGGGGGCTATTGGGAATGAAAAACTGTTTTTT. Translating gives CASSNWDPGQGAIGNEKLFF.

CDR3 in amino acids: CATTDTQGQLNEKLFF. CDR3 nucleotides: TGTGCCACCACCGACACCCAGGGACAGCTTAATGAAAAACTGTTTTTT. The chain joins TRBV15 to TRBJ1-4, with 7 bases that match TRBD1. The CDR3 has 16 amino acids. V lost 7 bases to trimming and J lost 4 bases; unmatched junction nucleotides: 12. Germline assignment: CDR1 LNHNV and CDR2 YYDKDF (reference sequence).

The rearrangement uses TRBV2 and TRBJ2-1, with 11 bases identical to TRBD2. The J segment lost 9 bases and the V segment lost 5 bases, leaving 3 bases of the junction unmatched. Germline CDR1 reads SNHLY; CDR2 reads FYNNEI. This CDR3 contains 13 residues. The CDR3 spells CASSPLAGAEQFF. CDR3 DNA: TGTGCCAGCAGTCCACTAGCGGGGGCTGAGCAGTTCTTC.

This clone occurred a few times. The chain has TRBV30 and TRBJ1-2; no definite D call. The germline V gene encodes CDR1 GTSNPN and CDR2 SVGIG (reference sequence). With 4 bases removed from V and 0 bases from J, the gap between germline ends came to 18 bases. The length of the CDR3 is 16 residues. The CDR3 spells CAWNRPFAASNYGYTF. In DNA form, the CDR3 reads TGTGCCTGGAACCGCCCTTTTGCGGCCTCTAACTATGGCTACACCTTC.

V is TRBV4-1 and J is TRBJ2-7; D is possibly TRBD2 (6 bases). V dropped 4 bases and J dropped 3 bases, with 16 bases sitting between them. This CDR3 has 15 residues. Germline V gene data show CDR1 as MGHRA and CDR2 as YSYEKL. The CDR3 DNA reads as TGCGCCAGCAGCCGCGGGGCGGAGGGTATCTACGAGCAGTACTTC. Protein sequence: CASSRGAEGIYEQYF.

This clone was seen only a few times. The rearrangement uses TRBV18 and TRBJ2-3; 8 bases are shared with TRBD2. The V gene's germline CDR1 is KGHSH and CDR2 LQKENI. V trimming: 3 bases; J trimming: 2 bases; junction bases outside the gene matches: 7. This CDR3 has 16 amino acids. As DNA, the CDR3 is TGTGCCAGCTCACCGGCGGCGGGAGGATACACAGATACGCAGTATTTT. Residues: CASSPAAGGYTDTQYF.

The chain recombines TRBV19 with TRBJ2-1; 7 bases agree with TRBD2. J was trimmed by 2 bases and V by 6 bases; bases with no gene match: 7. The CDR3 spans 15 residues. Germline-derived CDR1 and CDR2 are LNHDA and SQIVND (reference sequence). The CDR3 reads CASRISRGTYNEQFF. The CDR3 DNA sequence: TGTGCCAGTAGGATCTCGCGGGGGACCTACAATGAGCAGTTCTTC.

The rearrangement joins TRBV18 to TRBJ1-5; no firm D call. The CDR3 contains 15 residues. Trimming took 2 bases from V and 0 from J, leaving 8 bases between them. Germline-derived CDR1 and CDR2 are KGHSH and LQKENI. The CDR3 region is CASSPKGNSNQPQHF. As DNA, the CDR3 is TGTGCCAGCTCACCAAAGGGTAATAGCAATCAGCCCCAGCATTTT.

This chain joins TRBV5-6 and TRBJ2-5; 7 bases match TRBD2. The germline V gene has CDR1 SGHDT and CDR2 YYEEEE. The CDR3 has 15 amino acids. With 2 bases clipped from V and 3 bases from J, the junction kept 7 bases outside the gene matches. CDR3 in DNA: TGTGCCAGCAGCTTAAGGGGAGGGACCGAAGAGACCCAGTACTTC. Protein sequence: CASSLRGGTEETQYF.

The rearrangement links TRBV9 to TRBJ2-7; possible D gene TRBD2, 6 bases. Between the trimmed V and J ends, which lost 4 bases and 7 bases, there was a span of 12 bases. This CDR3 is 12 amino acids long. Germline CDR1 reads SGDLS; CDR2 reads YYNGEE. This chain's CDR3 is CASSPARGEQYF. The CDR3, as DNA: TGTGCCAGCAGCCCCGCTCGGGGGGAGCAGTACTTC.

The sample holds one count of this clone. The chain combines TRBV6-5 with TRBJ2-7; no clear D. V lost 5 bases and J lost 6, with 14 bases in between. The germline V gene encodes CDR1 MNHEY and CDR2 SVGAGI. This CDR3 is built from 13 residues. The CDR3 sequence: CASSGDIGGEQYF. In DNA form, the CDR3 reads TGTGCCAGCAGTGGCGACATTGGCGGCGAGCAGTACTTC.

V usage is TRBV6-6 and J usage is TRBJ2-7; D call uncertain. Germline V gene data show CDR1 as MNHNY and CDR2 as SVGAGI (reference sequence). The germline V and J ends were trimmed by 5 bases and 2 bases, with 10 bases remaining between them. The CDR3 is 13 residues long. The CDR3: CASSRARTYEQYF. The CDR3 DNA sequence: TGTGCCAGCAGTAGAGCTAGAACCTACGAGCAGTACTTC.

The chain has TRBV19 and TRBJ2-1, with TRBD2 matching over 11 bases. V trimming: 3 bases; J trimming: 8 bases; junction bases outside the gene matches: 9. Per the germline V gene, CDR1 is LNHDA and CDR2 is SQIVND (reference sequence). This CDR3 has 16 residues. The CDR3 loop is CASSIRLAGGGDEQFF. The CDR3 DNA is TGTGCCAGTAGTATCAGGCTAGCGGGGGGAGGAGATGAGCAGTTCTTC.

This clone was seen a handful of times. This chain connects TRBV19 to TRBJ1-1; D is unresolved. This CDR3 comprises 12 residues. CDR1 LNHDA and CDR2 SQIVND come from the germline V gene (reference sequence). Trimming cost V 3 bases and J 7 bases, with 9 bases left between them. The CDR3 DNA reads as TGTGCCAGTAGTATGGGGTGGAGTGAAGCTTTCTTT. It is translated as CASSMGWSEAFF.

The chain has TRBV19 and TRBJ1-2; 10 positions match TRBD1. The CDR3 consists of 13 residues. Losses at the gene ends were 10 bases for V and 8 bases for J; bases not matched to a gene: 10. CDR1 is LNHDA, CDR2 SQIVND, per germline (reference sequence). The chain's CDR3 is CATGGQGRRGYTF. The CDR3 nucleotides are TGTGCCACGGGGGGACAGGGGCGGAGGGGCTACACCTTC.

V gene TRBV5-5 combines with J gene TRBJ2-5, with TRBD1 matching over 8 bases. Germline loops: CDR1 SGHKS, CDR2 YYEKEE (reference sequence). CDR3 length: 14 residues. J gave up 5 bases and V 4 bases, and 7 bases lay outside the gene matches. DNA of the CDR3: TGTGCCAGCAGCCACCGGGACAGGAGTGAGACCCAGTACTTC. Amino acids: CASSHRDRSETQYF. The variable domain in full, with the rest retrieved from reference TRBV5-5 and TRBJ2-5, is DAGVTQSPTHLIKTRGQQVTLRCSPISGHKSVSWYQQVLGQGPQFIFQYYEKEERGRGNFPDRFSARQFPNYSSELNVNALLLGDSALYLCASSHRDRSETQYFGPGTRLLVL.

In nucleotides, the CDR3 is TGTGCCAGCAGTTCCCTTGGAGGGGGAGAGACCCAGTACTTC. Encoded protein: CASSSLGGGETQYF. The chain links TRBV2 to TRBJ2-5; D is possibly TRBD1 or TRBD2 (6 bases each). Trimming pared 5 bases from V and 4 bases from J, leaving 14 bases between. CDR3 size: 14 residues. Per germline, CDR1 SNHLY and CDR2 FYNNEI.